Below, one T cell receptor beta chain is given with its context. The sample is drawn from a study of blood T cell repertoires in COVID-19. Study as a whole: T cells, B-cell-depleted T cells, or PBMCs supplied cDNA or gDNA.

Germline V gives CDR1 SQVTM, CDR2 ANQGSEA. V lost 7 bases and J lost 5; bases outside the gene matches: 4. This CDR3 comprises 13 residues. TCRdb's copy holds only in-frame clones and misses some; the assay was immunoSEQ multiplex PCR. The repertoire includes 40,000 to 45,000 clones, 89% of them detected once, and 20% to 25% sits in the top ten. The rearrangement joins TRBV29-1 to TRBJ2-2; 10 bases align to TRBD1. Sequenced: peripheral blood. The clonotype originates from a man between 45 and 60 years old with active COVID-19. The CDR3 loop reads CSAGQGRTGELFF. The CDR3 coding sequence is TGCAGCGCGGGACAGGGGAGAACCGGGGAGCTGTTTTTT.